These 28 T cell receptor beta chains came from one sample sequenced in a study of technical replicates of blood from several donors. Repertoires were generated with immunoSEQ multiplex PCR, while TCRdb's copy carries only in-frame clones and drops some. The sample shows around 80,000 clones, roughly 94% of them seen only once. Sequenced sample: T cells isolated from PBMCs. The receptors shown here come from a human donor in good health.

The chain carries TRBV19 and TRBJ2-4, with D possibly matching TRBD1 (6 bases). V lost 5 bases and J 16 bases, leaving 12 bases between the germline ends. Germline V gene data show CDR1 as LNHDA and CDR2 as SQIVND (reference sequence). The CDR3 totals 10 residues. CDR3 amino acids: CASSAAGVYF. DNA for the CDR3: TGTGCCAGTAGTGCGGCAGGGGTTTACTTC.

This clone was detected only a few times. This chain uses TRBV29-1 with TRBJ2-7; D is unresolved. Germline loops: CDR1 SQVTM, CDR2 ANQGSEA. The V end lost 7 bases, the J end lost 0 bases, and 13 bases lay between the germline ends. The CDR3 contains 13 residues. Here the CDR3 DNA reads TGCAGCGCGAGCAGAGGCCTCTCCTACGAGCAGTACTTC. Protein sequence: CSASRGLSYEQYF.

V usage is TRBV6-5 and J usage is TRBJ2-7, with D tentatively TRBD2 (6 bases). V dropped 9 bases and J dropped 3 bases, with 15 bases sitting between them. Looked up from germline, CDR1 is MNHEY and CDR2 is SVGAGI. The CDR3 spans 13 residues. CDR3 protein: CARGLYLVYEQYF. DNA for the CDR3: TGTGCCAGGGGACTTTATCTCGTCTACGAGCAGTACTTC.

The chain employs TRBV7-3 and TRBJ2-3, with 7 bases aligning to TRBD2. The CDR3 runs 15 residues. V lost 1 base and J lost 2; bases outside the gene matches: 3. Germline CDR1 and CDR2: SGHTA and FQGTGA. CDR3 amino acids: CASSLNGRTTDTQYF. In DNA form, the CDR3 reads TGTGCCAGCAGCTTAAACGGGAGGACCACAGATACGCAGTATTTT. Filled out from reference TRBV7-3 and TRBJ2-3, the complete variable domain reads GAGVSQTPSNKVTEKGKYVELRCDPISGHTALYWYRQSLGQGPEFLIYFQGTGAADDSGLPNDRFFAVRPEGSVSTLKIQRTERGDSAVYLCASSLNGRTTDTQYFGPGTRLTVL.

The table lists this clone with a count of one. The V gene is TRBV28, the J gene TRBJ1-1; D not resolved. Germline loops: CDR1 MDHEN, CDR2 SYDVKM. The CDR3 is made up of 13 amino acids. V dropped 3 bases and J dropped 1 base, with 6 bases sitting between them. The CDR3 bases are TGTGCCAGCAGTTTCAGGTGGAACACTGAAGCTTTCTTT. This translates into CASSFRWNTEAFF.

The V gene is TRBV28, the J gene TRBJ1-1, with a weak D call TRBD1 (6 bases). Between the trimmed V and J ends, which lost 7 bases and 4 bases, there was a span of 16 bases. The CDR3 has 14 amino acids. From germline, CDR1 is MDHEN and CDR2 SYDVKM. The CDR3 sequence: CASIHSGVGTEAFF. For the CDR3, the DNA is TGTGCCAGCATTCACTCAGGGGTGGGCACTGAAGCTTTCTTT.

The CDR3 DNA sequence: TGTGCCAGCACCACAAAGGCCACAGGGGAGGTGGACGAGCAGTACTTC. This encodes CASTTKATGEVDEQYF. The gene calls are TRBV25-1 and TRBJ2-7; D may be TRBD1 (7 bases). Trimming pared 7 bases from V and 5 bases from J, leaving 24 bases between. Germline loops: CDR1 MGHDK, CDR2 SYGVNS. The CDR3 length is 16 residues.

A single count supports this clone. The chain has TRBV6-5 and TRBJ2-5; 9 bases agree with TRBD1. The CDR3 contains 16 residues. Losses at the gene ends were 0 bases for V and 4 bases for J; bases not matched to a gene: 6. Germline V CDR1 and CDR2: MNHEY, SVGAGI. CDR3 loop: CASSYSIGTGRETQYF. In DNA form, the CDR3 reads TGTGCCAGCAGTTACTCGATCGGGACAGGGAGAGAGACCCAGTACTTC.

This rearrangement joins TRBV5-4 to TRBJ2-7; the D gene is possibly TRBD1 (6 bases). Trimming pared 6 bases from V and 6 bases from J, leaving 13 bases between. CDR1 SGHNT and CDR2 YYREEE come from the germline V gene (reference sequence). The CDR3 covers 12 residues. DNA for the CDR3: TGTGCCAGCACAAATACAGGGATCGAGCAGTACTTC. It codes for CASTNTGIEQYF.

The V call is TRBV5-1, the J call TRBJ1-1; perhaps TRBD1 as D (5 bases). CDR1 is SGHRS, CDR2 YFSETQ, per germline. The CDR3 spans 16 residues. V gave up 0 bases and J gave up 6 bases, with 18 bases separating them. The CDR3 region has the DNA TGCGCCAGCAGCTTGGGTCTAGGGGTCAGTAATTCTGAAGCTTTCTTT. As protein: CASSLGLGVSNSEAFF.

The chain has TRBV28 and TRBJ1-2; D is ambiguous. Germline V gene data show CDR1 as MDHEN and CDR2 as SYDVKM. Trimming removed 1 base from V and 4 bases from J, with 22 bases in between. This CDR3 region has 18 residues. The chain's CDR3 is CASSLSRVGEPDAYGYTF. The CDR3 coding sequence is TGTGCCAGCAGTTTATCTCGGGTCGGGGAGCCCGACGCCTATGGCTACACCTTC.

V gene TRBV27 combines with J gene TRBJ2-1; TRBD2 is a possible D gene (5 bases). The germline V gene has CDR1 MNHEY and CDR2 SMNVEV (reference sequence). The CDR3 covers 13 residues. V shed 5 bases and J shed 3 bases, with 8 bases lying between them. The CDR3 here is CASSRTVYNEQFF. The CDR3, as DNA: TGTGCCAGCAGTCGGACTGTCTACAATGAGCAGTTCTTC.

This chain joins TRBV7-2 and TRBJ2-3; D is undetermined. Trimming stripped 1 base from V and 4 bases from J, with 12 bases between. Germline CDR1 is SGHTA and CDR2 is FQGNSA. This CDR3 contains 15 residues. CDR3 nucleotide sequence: TGTGCCAGCAGCTTAGGAACTCTTCGGGCAGATACGCAGTATTTT. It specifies CASSLGTLRADTQYF. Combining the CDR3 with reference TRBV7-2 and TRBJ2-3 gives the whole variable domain GAGVSQSPSNKVTEKGKDVELRCDPISGHTALYWYRQSLGQGLEFLIYFQGNSAPDKSGLPSDRFSAERTGGSVSTLTIQRTQQEDSAVYLCASSLGTLRADTQYFGPGTRLTVL.

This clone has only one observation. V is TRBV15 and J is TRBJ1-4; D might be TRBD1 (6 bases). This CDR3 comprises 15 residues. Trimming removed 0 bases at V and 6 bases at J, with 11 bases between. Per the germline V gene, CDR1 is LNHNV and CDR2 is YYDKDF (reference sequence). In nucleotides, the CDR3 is TGTGCCACCAGCAGAGATGGGGGCTGGGATGAAAAACTGTTTTTT. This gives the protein CATSRDGGWDEKLFF.

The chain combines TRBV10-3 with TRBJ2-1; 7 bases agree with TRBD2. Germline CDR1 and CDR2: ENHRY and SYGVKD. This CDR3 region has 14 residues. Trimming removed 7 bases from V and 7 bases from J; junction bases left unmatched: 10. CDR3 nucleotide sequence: TGTGCCATCACAGCGGCGGGAGCCCGGAATGAGCAGTTCTTC. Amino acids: CAITAAGARNEQFF.

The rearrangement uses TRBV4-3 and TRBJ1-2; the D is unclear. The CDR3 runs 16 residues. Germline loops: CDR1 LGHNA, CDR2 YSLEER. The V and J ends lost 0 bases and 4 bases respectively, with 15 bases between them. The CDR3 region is CASSQDLRAGSYGYTF. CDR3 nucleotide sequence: TGCGCCAGCAGCCAAGATCTTAGGGCGGGGAGCTATGGCTACACCTTC.

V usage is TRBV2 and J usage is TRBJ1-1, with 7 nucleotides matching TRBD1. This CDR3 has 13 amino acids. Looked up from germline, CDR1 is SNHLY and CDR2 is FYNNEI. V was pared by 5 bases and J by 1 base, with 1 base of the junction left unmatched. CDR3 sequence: CASSRQGNTEAFF. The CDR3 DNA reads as TGTGCCAGCAGTCGACAGGGGAACACTGAAGCTTTCTTT.

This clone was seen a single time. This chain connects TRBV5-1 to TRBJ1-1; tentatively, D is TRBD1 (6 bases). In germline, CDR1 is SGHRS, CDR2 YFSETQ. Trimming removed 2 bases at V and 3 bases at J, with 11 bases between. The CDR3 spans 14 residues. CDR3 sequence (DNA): TGCGCCAGCAGCTTACTACAGGGCGACACTGAAGCTTTCTTT. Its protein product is CASSLLQGDTEAFF.

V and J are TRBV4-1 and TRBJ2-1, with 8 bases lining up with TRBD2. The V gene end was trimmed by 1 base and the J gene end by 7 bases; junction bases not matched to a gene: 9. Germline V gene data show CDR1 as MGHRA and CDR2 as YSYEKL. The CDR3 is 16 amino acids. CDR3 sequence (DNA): TGCGCCAGCAGCCAAGCCGCGACTAGCGTAGTGAATGAGCAGTTCTTC. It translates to CASSQAATSVVNEQFF.

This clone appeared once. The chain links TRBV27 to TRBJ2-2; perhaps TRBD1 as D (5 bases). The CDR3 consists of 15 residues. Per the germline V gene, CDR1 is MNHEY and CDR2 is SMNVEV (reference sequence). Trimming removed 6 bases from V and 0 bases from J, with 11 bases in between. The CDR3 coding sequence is TGTGCCAGCAGGGACATACTTTCGAACACCGGGGAGCTGTTTTTT. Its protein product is CASRDILSNTGELFF.

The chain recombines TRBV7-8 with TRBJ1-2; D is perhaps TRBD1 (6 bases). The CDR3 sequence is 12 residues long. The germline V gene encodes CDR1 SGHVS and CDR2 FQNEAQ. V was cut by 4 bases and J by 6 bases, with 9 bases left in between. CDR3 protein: CASSSGVHGYTF. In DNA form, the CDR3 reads TGTGCCAGCAGCTCAGGGGTACATGGCTACACCTTC.

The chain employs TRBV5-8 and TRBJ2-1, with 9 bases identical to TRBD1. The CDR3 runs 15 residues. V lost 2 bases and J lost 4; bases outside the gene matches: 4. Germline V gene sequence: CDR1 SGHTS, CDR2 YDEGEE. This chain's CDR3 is CASSFRQGVYNEQFF. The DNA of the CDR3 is TGTGCCAGCAGCTTCCGACAGGGGGTTTACAATGAGCAGTTCTTC. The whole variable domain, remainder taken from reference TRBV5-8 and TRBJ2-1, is EAGVTQSPTHLIKTRGQQATLRCSPISGHTSVYWYQQALGLGLQFLLWYDEGEERNRGNFPPRFSGRQFPNYSSELNVNALELEDSALYLCASSFRQGVYNEQFFGPGTRLTVL.

The CDR3 protein is CASSRDTKETQYF. In nucleotides, the CDR3 is TGTGCCAGCAGCCGGGACACCAAAGAGACCCAGTACTTC. V usage is TRBV21-1 and J usage is TRBJ2-5; the table names TRBD1, a call not compared with the DNA. TRBV21-1 is a known pseudogene. The CDR3 extends over 13 amino acids.

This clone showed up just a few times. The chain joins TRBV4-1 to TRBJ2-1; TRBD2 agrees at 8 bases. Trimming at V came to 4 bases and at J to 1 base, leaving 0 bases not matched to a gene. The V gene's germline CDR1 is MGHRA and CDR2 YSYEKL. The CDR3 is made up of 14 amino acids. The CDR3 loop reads CASSLAGSYNEQFF. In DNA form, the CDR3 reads TGCGCCAGCAGCCTAGCGGGATCCTACAATGAGCAGTTCTTC.

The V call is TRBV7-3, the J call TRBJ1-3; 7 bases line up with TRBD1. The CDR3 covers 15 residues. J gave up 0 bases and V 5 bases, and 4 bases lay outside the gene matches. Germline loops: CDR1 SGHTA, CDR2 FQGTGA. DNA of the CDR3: TGTGCCAGCAGCGAAAACAGGGGCTCTGGAAACACCATATATTTT. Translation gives CASSENRGSGNTIYF.

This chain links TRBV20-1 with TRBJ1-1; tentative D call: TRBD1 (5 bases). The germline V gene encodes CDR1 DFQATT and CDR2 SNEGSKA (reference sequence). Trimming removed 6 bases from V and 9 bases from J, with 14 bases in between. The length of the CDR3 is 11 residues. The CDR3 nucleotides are TGCAGTGCAAGACAGAGACAAAAAGCTTTCTTT. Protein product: CSARQRQKAFF.

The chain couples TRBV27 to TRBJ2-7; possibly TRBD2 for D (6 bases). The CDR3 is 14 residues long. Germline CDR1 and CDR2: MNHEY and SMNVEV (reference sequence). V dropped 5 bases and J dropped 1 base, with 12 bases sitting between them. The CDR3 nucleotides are TGTGCCAGCAGTCCCGGGACTCTATCCTACGAGCAGTACTTC. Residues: CASSPGTLSYEQYF.

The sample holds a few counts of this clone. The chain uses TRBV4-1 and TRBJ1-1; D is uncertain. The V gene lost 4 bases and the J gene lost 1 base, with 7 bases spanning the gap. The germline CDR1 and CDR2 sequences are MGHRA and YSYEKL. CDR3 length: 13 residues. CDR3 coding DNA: TGCGCCAGCAGCCCACGGGGGAACACTGAAGCTTTCTTT. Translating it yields CASSPRGNTEAFF.